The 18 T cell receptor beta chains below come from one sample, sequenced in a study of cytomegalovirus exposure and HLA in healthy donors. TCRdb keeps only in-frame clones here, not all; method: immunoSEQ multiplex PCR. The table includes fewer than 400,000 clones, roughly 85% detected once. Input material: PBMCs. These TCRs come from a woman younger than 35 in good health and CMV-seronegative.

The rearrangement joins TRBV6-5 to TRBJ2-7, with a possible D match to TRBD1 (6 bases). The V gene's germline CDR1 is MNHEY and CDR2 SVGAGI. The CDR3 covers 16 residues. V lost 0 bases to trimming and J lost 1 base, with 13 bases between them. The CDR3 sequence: CASSYSTLDRSYEQYF. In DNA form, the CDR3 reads TGTGCCAGCAGTTACTCGACCCTGGACAGATCCTACGAGCAGTACTTC.

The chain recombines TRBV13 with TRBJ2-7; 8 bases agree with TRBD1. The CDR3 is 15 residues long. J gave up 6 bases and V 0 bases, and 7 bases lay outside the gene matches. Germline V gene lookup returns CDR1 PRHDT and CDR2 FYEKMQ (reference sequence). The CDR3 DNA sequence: TGTGCCAGCAGCTTAGGGACAGGGGCCCTCTCCGAGCAGTACTTC. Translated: CASSLGTGALSEQYF. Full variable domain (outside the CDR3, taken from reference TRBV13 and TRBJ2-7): AAGVIQSPRHLIKEKRETATLKCYPIPRHDTVYWYQQGPGQDPQFLISFYEKMQSDKGSIPDRFSAQQFSDYHSELNMSSLELGDSALYFCASSLGTGALSEQYFGPGTRLTVT.

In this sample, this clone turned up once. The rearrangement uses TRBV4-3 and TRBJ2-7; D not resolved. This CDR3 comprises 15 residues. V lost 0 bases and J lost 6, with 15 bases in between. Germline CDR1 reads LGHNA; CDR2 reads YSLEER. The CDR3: CASSQDRSSPAEQYF. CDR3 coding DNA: TGCGCCAGCAGCCAAGATCGGAGCAGTCCGGCCGAGCAGTACTTC.

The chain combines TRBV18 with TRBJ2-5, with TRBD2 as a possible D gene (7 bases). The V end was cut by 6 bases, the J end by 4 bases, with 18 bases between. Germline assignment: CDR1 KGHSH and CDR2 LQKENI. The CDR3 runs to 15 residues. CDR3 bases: TGTGCCAGCTCCCCCGGTGGGGGGGCCGCAGAGACCCAGTACTTC. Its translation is CASSPGGGAAETQYF.

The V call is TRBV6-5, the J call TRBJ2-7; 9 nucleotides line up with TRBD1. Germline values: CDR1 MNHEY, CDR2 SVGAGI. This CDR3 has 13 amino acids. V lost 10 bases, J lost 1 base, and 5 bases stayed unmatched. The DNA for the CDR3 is TGTGCCACCTACAGGGGGCCGTCCTACGAGCAGTACTTC. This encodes CATYRGPSYEQYF.

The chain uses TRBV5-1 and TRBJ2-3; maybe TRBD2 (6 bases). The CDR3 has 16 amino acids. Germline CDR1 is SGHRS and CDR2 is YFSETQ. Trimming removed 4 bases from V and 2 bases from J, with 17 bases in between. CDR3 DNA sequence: TGCGCCAGCAGCCCGGCAGTTGGGGGGTCCACAGATACGCAGTATTTT. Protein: CASSPAVGGSTDTQYF.

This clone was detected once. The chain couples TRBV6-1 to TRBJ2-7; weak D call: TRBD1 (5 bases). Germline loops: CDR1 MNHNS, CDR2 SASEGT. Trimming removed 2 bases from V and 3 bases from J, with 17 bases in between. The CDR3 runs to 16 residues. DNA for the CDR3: TGTGCCAGCAGTGAAACCCCAGGGATGGGGCACTACGAGCAGTACTTC. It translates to CASSETPGMGHYEQYF.

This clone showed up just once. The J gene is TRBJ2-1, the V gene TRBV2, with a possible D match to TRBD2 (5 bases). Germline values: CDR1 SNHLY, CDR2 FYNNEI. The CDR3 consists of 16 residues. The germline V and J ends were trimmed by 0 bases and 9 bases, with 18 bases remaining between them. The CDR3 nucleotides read TGTGCCAGCAGTGAAGCAAATGGGGTGAGGGCTAGTGAGCAGTTCTTC. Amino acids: CASSEANGVRASEQFF.

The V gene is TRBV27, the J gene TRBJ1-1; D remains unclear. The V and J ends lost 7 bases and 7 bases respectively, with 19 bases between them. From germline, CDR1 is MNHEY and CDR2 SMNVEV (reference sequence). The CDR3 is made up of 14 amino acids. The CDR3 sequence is CASTQLGRTVEAFF. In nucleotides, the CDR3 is TGTGCCAGCACCCAATTGGGCAGAACGGTTGAAGCTTTCTTT.

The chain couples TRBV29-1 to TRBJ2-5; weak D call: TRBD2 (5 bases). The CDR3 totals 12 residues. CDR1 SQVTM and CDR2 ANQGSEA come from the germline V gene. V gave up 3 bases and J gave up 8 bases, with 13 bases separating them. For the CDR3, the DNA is TGCAGCGTTGACGAGGGCGGAGGTACCCAGTACTTC. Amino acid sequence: CSVDEGGGTQYF.

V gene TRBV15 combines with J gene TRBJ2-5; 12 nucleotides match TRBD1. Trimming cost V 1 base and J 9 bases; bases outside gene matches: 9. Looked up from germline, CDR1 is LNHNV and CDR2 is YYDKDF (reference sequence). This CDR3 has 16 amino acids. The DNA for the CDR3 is TGTGCCACCAGCAGAGCCCCCGGGACAGGGGGCATGGCCCAGTACTTC. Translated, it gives CATSRAPGTGGMAQYF.

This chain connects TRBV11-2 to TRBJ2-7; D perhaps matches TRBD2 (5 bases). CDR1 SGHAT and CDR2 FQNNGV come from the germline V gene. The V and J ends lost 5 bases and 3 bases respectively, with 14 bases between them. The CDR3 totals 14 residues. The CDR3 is CASSPGLNNYEQYF. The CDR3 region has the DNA TGTGCCAGCAGCCCAGGACTGAACAACTACGAGCAGTACTTC.

CDR3 DNA sequence: TGTGCCAGCAGTTTAAACAGGGGTTTCCAGCCCCAGCATTTT. Protein product: CASSLNRGFQPQHF. This chain links TRBV27 with TRBJ1-5, with 7 bases lining up with TRBD1. The ends lost 2 bases at V and 7 bases at J; junction bases unmatched: 5. From germline, CDR1 is MNHEY and CDR2 SMNVEV (reference sequence). This CDR3 is 14 amino acids long.

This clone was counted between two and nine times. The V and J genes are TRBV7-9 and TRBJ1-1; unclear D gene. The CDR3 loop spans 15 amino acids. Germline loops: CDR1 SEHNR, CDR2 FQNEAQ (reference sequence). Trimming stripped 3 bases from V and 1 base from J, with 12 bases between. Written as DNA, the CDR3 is TGTGCCAGCAGCTTTGTAGGCCAGGAGAACACTGAAGCTTTCTTT. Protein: CASSFVGQENTEAFF.

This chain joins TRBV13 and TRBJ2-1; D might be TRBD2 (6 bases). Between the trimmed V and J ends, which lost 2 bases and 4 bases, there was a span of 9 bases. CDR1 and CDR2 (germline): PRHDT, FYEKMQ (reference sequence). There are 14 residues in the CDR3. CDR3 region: CASSLRAGYNEQFF. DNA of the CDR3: TGTGCCAGCAGCTTACGGGCGGGATACAATGAGCAGTTCTTC.

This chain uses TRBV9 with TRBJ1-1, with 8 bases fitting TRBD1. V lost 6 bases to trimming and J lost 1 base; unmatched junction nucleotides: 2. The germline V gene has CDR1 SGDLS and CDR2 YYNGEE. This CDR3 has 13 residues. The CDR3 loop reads CASTGQGNTEAFF. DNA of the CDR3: TGTGCCAGCACCGGACAGGGGAACACTGAAGCTTTCTTT.

In DNA, the CDR3 is TGTGCCAGCAGCACGGGACTAGCGGGGAGCCGATCGTACAATGAGCAGTTCTTC. Its translation is CASSTGLAGSRSYNEQFF. The chain is built from TRBV5-6 and TRBJ2-1, with 13 positions matching TRBD2. Unmatched junction bases numbered 11, after V lost 4 bases and J lost 4 bases. This CDR3 has 18 residues. Germline CDR1 and CDR2: SGHDT and YYEEEE.

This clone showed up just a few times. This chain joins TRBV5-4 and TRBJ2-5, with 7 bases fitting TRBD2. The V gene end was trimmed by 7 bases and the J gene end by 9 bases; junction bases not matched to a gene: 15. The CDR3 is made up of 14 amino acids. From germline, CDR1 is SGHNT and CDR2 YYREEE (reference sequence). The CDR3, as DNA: TGTGCCAGCGCACATATGGCGGGAGAACTGTCCCAGTACTTC. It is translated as CASAHMAGELSQYF.